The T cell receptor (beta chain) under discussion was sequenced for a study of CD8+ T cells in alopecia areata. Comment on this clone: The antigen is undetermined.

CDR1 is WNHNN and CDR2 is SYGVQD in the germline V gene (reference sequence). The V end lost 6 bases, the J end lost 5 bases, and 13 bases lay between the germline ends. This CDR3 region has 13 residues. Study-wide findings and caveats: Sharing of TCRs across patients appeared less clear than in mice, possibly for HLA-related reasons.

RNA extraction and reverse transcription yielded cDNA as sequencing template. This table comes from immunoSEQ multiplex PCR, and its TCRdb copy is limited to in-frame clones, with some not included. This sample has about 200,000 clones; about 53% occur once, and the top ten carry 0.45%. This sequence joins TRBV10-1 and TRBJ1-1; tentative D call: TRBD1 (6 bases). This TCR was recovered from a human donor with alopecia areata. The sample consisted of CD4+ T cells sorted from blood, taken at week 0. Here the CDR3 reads CASSGGRVTEAFF. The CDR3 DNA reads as TGCGCCAGCAGCGGGGGGCGAGTGACTGAAGCTTTCTTT.